The 27 T cell receptor beta chains reported below all come from one sample, sequenced in a study of early T cells in non-severe SARS-CoV-2 infection. TCRdb recomputed calls from the 5' RACE reads with MiXCR, one row per CDR3 protein. The sample records more than 50,000 distinct CDR3 sequences, roughly 5.5% being singletons. Sequenced sample: whole blood. The origin of the receptors is an adult who was a healthcare worker with PCR-confirmed SARS-CoV-2 infection or an uninfected control (not recorded which).

This rearrangement joins TRBV18 to TRBJ2-3; the D gene is possibly TRBD2 (5 bases). Germline V gives CDR1 KGHSH, CDR2 LQKENI. The V end lost 3 bases, the J end lost 3 bases, and 7 bases lay between the germline ends. The CDR3 extends over 13 amino acids. The CDR3 loop reads CASSPAGTDTQYF. In nucleotides, the CDR3 is TGTGCCAGCTCACCGGCGGGTACAGATACGCAGTATTTT.

This clonotype was picked up many times. This chain connects TRBV6-4 to TRBJ2-2, with TRBD1 identical over 9 bases. V lost 2 bases to trimming and J lost 5 bases; unmatched junction nucleotides: 3. The CDR3 loop spans 15 amino acids. Germline V gene lookup returns CDR1 MRHNA and CDR2 SNTAGT. The CDR3 here is CASSDGTGHTGELFF. CDR3 nucleotides: TGTGCCAGCAGTGACGGGACAGGGCATACCGGGGAGCTGTTTTTT.

The J gene is TRBJ2-2, the V gene TRBV12-3 or TRBV12-4; 9 nucleotides align to TRBD1. Losses at the gene ends were 6 bases for V and 6 bases for J; bases not matched to a gene: 5. CDR3 length: 14 amino acids. As DNA, the CDR3 is TGTGCCAGCAGACGACAGGGGGTCGCCGGGGAGCTGTTTTTT. Translating gives CASRRQGVAGELFF.

This clonotype was observed many times. The chain uses TRBV7-2 and TRBJ2-7, with TRBD2 as a possible D gene (5 bases). V was trimmed by 5 bases and J by 3 bases, leaving 17 bases between them. The CDR3 is 15 amino acids. CDR1 SGHTA and CDR2 FQGNSA come from the germline V gene. CDR3 nucleotides: TGTGCCAGCAGCCCGAGGGCTGGTACCGACTACGAGCAGTACTTC. Its translation: CASSPRAGTDYEQYF.

This clonotype occurred many times. The V and J genes are TRBV9 and TRBJ2-7, with 9 bases that match TRBD2. Per the germline V gene, CDR1 is SGDLS and CDR2 is YYNGEE. The CDR3 is made up of 15 amino acids. Unmatched junction bases numbered 3, after V lost 0 bases and J lost 2 bases. Here the CDR3 reads CASSVGAGGPYEQYF. In DNA form, the CDR3 reads TGTGCCAGCAGCGTAGGAGCGGGGGGACCCTACGAGCAGTACTTC.

This clonotype was picked up many times. The chain is built from TRBV13 and TRBJ2-1; TRBD1 agrees at 9 bases. There are 16 residues in the CDR3. The J segment lost 5 bases and the V segment lost 3 bases, leaving 8 bases of the junction unmatched. From germline, CDR1 is PRHDT and CDR2 FYEKMQ (reference sequence). This CDR3 reads CASSFPTGGVDNEQFF. CDR3 nucleotide sequence: TGTGCCAGCAGCTTCCCGACAGGGGGAGTGGACAATGAGCAGTTCTTC.

This clonotype has a count of ten or more. The CDR3 DNA is TGTGCCAGCAGCTTAGTGCCCCTAGGGGCCGGGGAGCTGTTTTTT. Its translation is CASSLVPLGAGELFF. This chain links TRBV7-8 with TRBJ2-2, with D possibly being TRBD1 (5 bases). Germline V gene data show CDR1 as SGHVS and CDR2 as FQNEAQ. Trimming took off 1 base at V and 6 bases at J, with 12 bases between the two ends. The CDR3 is made up of 15 amino acids.

This clonotype has a count of ten or more. This chain links TRBV14 with TRBJ2-3; a possible D gene is TRBD2 (6 bases). CDR1 SGHDN and CDR2 FVKESK come from the germline V gene. Trimming shortened V by 0 bases and J by 9 bases, and 16 bases separated the two germline ends. CDR3 size: 15 residues. CDR3 nucleotides: TGTGCCAGCAGCCAAGAGGGGAACGGAGGGGACACGCAGTATTTT. Its protein product is CASSQEGNGGDTQYF.

The table lists this clonotype with many counts. The V gene is TRBV18, the J gene TRBJ2-3; 9 bases line up with TRBD1. From germline, CDR1 is KGHSH and CDR2 LQKENI. CDR3 length equals 15 residues. Trimming at V came to 0 bases and at J to 6 bases, leaving 4 bases not matched to a gene. The CDR3 DNA reads as TGTGCCAGCTCACCACCTGGGACAGGGAAGGATACGCAGTATTTT. This translates into CASSPPGTGKDTQYF.

In this sample, this clonotype turned up many times. The chain joins TRBV7-6 to TRBJ2-5; D is possibly TRBD2 (6 bases). V lost 2 bases to trimming and J lost 5 bases, with 18 bases between them. There are 16 residues in the CDR3. Germline V lookup: CDR1 SGHVS, CDR2 FNYEAQ. CDR3 region: CASSLTGDHGRETQYF. In DNA, the CDR3 is TGTGCCAGCAGCTTAACGGGGGACCACGGGCGGGAGACCCAGTACTTC.

Ten or more counts support this clonotype. The V gene is TRBV10-2, the J gene TRBJ2-5; D is uncertain. The CDR3 has 11 residues. The germline gives CDR1 WSHSY, CDR2 SAAADI. Trimming took 4 bases from V and 5 from J, leaving 5 bases between them. CDR3 DNA: TGCGCCAGCAGTGGTTGGGAGACCCAGTACTTC. It yields the protein CASSGWETQYF.

This clonotype was recorded at least ten times. The rearrangement uses TRBV5-1 and TRBJ2-4, with TRBD1 matching 9 bases. CDR1 SGHRS and CDR2 YFSETQ come from the germline V gene. V lost 4 bases and J lost 3; bases outside the gene matches: 8. CDR3 length equals 16 residues. The CDR3 region is CASSPWTGVGKNIQYF. Written as DNA, the CDR3 is TGCGCCAGCAGCCCCTGGACAGGGGTGGGCAAAAACATTCAGTACTTC.

Ten or more counts support this clonotype. This chain connects TRBV20-1 to TRBJ2-3, with a possible D match to TRBD1 (5 bases). There are 12 residues in the CDR3. CDR1 is DFQATT and CDR2 is SNEGSKA in the germline V gene (reference sequence). With 6 bases removed from V and 5 bases from J, the gap between germline ends came to 12 bases. The CDR3 spells CSAPGRGDTQYF. Written as DNA, the CDR3 is TGCAGTGCCCCAGGAAGGGGAGATACGCAGTATTTT.

There are many counts of this clonotype. The chain has TRBV6-1 and TRBJ1-3; D remains ambiguous. V lost 5 bases and J lost 0, with 8 bases in between. The CDR3 has 14 amino acids. CDR1 and CDR2 (germline): MNHNS, SASEGT. CDR3 nucleotides: TGTGCCAGCAGTAGTCGGGCCTCTGGAAACACCATATATTTT. Protein: CASSSRASGNTIYF.

This clonotype has only a few counts. This sequence joins TRBV2 and TRBJ2-7, with D perhaps TRBD1 or TRBD2 (5 bases each). The CDR3 is 13 residues long. Per the germline V gene, CDR1 is SNHLY and CDR2 is FYNNEI. V lost 9 bases to trimming and J lost 3 bases, with 15 bases between them. The CDR3 spells CARSPGTGYEQYF. In nucleotides, the CDR3 is TGTGCCAGGTCCCCAGGGACGGGCTACGAGCAGTACTTC.

Note on this clonotype: A read error may explain this, as a much larger clone is one base away. The chain uses TRBV11-2 and TRBJ2-7; TRBD1 or TRBD2 may be the D gene (7 bases each). There are 14 residues in the CDR3. V shed 6 bases and J shed 6 bases, with 18 bases lying between them. Looked up from germline, CDR1 is SGHAT and CDR2 is FQNNGV. CDR3 sequence: CASREGSGTAEQYF. The CDR3, as DNA: TGTGCCAGCAGGGAGGGGAGCGGGACAGCCGAGCAGTACTTC.

This clonotype was detected only a few times. The CDR3 bases are TGTGCCAGCAGCATAAGTAGGACAGTCGAGAATTCACCCCTCCACTTT. It codes for CASSISRTVENSPLHF. The V call is TRBV7-6, the J call TRBJ1-6, with a tentative D call TRBD1 (6 bases). Trimming removed 5 bases from V and 7 bases from J, with 18 bases in between. Germline-derived CDR1 and CDR2 are SGHVS and FNYEAQ. The CDR3 runs to 16 residues. The full variable domain, its missing parts supplied by reference TRBV7-6 and TRBJ1-6, is GAGVSQSPRYKVTKRGQDVALRCDPISGHVSLYWYRQALGQGPEFLTYFNYEAQQDKSGLPNDRFSAERPEGSISTLTIQRTEQRDSAMYRCASSISRTVENSPLHFGNGTRLTVT.

This clonotype has ten or more counts. The chain recombines TRBV5-1 with TRBJ2-3; no clear D gene. Germline V gene data show CDR1 as SGHRS and CDR2 as YFSETQ. Trimming cost V 4 bases and J 4 bases, with 7 bases left between them. The CDR3 loop spans 12 amino acids. The CDR3 bases are TGCGCCAGCAGCACGGGTGCAGATACGCAGTATTTT. Translation gives CASSTGADTQYF.

The gene calls are TRBV6-5 and TRBJ2-1; 16 bases are a match to TRBD2. Unmatched junction bases numbered 3, after V lost 4 bases and J lost 3 bases. Germline-derived CDR1 and CDR2 are MNHEY and SVGAGI. The CDR3 contains 17 residues. The CDR3 sequence: CASSSGTSGRDYNEQFF. The CDR3 DNA is TGTGCCAGCAGTTCCGGGACTAGCGGGAGGGACTACAATGAGCAGTTCTTC.

The V and J genes are TRBV7-2 and TRBJ2-1, with 11 bases that match TRBD2. The V gene's germline CDR1 is SGHTA and CDR2 FQGNSA. The CDR3 spans 15 residues. Trimming at V came to 5 bases and at J to 7 bases, leaving 7 bases not matched to a gene. The CDR3 here is CASSLSGGALNEQFF. The CDR3 DNA reads TGTGCCAGCAGCCTTAGCGGGGGGGCGCTGAATGAGCAGTTCTTC.

This chain links TRBV4-1 with TRBJ1-2; D uncertain. The germline V gene encodes CDR1 MGHRA and CDR2 YSYEKL. The V end was cut by 1 base, the J end by 3 bases, with 12 bases between. The CDR3 is made up of 15 amino acids. Written as DNA, the CDR3 is TGCGCCAGCAGCCAAGGCCCCCCCCTAGACTATGGCTACACCTTC. Its protein is CASSQGPPLDYGYTF.

V usage is TRBV6-5 and J usage is TRBJ1-3; TRBD1 is a possible D gene (6 bases). The V and J ends lost 1 base and 0 bases respectively, with 19 bases between them. The CDR3 runs 19 residues. Germline-derived CDR1 and CDR2 are MNHEY and SVGAGI. The CDR3 nucleotides read TGTGCCAGCAGTTACTTGGGGCCCAGACAGGTGATCTCTGGAAACACCATATATTTT. This gives the protein CASSYLGPRQVISGNTIYF.

This CDR3 reads CASSPDTSPGELFF. CDR3 nucleotide sequence: TGCGCCAGCAGCCCCGACACCTCCCCCGGGGAGCTGTTTTTT. The rearrangement uses TRBV5-1 and TRBJ2-2; no firm D call. Trimming took 4 bases from V and 6 from J, leaving 13 bases between them. Germline V gene sequence: CDR1 SGHRS, CDR2 YFSETQ. This CDR3 spans 14 amino acids.

This clonotype was counted at least ten times. The chain employs TRBV14 and TRBJ2-6; the D is unclear. This CDR3 is 14 amino acids long. Trimming shortened V by 4 bases and J by 0 bases, and 4 bases separated the two germline ends. Germline V gives CDR1 SGHDN, CDR2 FVKESK. This CDR3 is CASSPLSGANVLTF. Here the CDR3 DNA reads TGTGCCAGCAGCCCCCTCTCTGGGGCCAACGTCCTGACTTTC.

This clonotype was detected many times. The chain combines TRBV5-1 with TRBJ2-3, with 8 bases aligning to TRBD2. This CDR3 has 15 residues. With 0 bases clipped from V and 5 bases from J, the junction kept 5 bases outside the gene matches. CDR1 and CDR2 from the germline V gene are SGHRS and YFSETQ. CDR3 DNA: TGCGCCAGCAGCTTGGTTAGCGGGGCTCAAGATACGCAGTATTTT. Translation: CASSLVSGAQDTQYF. The whole variable domain, filled in from reference TRBV5-1 and TRBJ2-3, reads KAGVTQTPRYLIKTRGQQVTLSCSPISGHRSVSWYQQTPGQGLQFLFEYFSETQRNKGNFPGRFSGRQFSNSRSEMNVSTLELGDSALYLCASSLVSGAQDTQYFGPGTRLTVL.

V usage is TRBV7-7 and J usage is TRBJ1-5, with D uncertain. The V gene lost 6 bases and the J gene lost 10 bases, with 16 bases spanning the gap. CDR1 and CDR2 from the germline V gene are SSHAT and FNYEAQ (reference sequence). The CDR3 runs to 13 residues. The CDR3 reads CASSLPNGEPQHF. DNA for the CDR3: TGTGCCAGCAGTTTACCGAACGGAGAACCCCAGCATTTT.

This clonotype showed up many times. The chain links TRBV7-2 to TRBJ2-4, with unresolved D. The CDR3 spans 15 residues. The V end lost 4 bases, the J end lost 3 bases, and 13 bases lay between the germline ends. The V gene's germline CDR1 is SGHTA and CDR2 FQGNSA. CDR3: CASSSLMGNKNIQYF. In DNA, the CDR3 is TGTGCCAGCAGCTCATTGATGGGTAACAAAAACATTCAGTACTTC.